Listed here are 10 T cell receptor beta chains from one sample, sequenced in a study of identifying expanded T cells in peripheral blood. TCRdb keeps only in-frame clones here, not all; method: immunoSEQ multiplex PCR. In the table there are roughly 100,000 clones, roughly 90% of which are singletons. The sequenced sample was blood. The receptors were gathered from a person aged 18 to 70 in good health.

The J gene is TRBJ1-6, the V gene TRBV27; D is unclear. V was shortened by 8 bases and J by 0 bases, with 20 bases between the two germline ends. CDR1 MNHEY and CDR2 SMNVEV come from the germline V gene (reference sequence). This CDR3 spans 18 amino acids. This chain's CDR3 is CASRTWVARGSYNSPLHF. The CDR3 coding sequence is TGTGCCAGCCGGACGTGGGTGGCTCGGGGCTCCTATAATTCACCCCTCCACTTT.

This chain joins TRBV27 and TRBJ1-1; 9 bases fit TRBD1. CDR3 length: 14 amino acids. J was trimmed by 1 base and V by 6 bases; bases with no gene match: 3. Germline CDR1 reads MNHEY; CDR2 reads SMNVEV (reference sequence). CDR3 loop: CASRLTGGNTEAFF. CDR3 nucleotide sequence: TGTGCCAGCAGGTTGACAGGGGGGAACACTGAAGCTTTCTTT.

The chain recombines TRBV13 with TRBJ2-6; D is unclear. The CDR3 is 16 residues long. Germline V gene data show CDR1 as PRHDT and CDR2 as FYEKMQ (reference sequence). With 5 bases removed from V and 0 bases from J, the gap between germline ends came to 11 bases. CDR3 region: CASSGHPDSGANVLTF. The CDR3 DNA follows: TGTGCCAGCAGCGGTCATCCGGACTCTGGGGCCAACGTCCTGACTTTC.

This chain links TRBV4-3 with TRBJ1-4, with D maybe TRBD1 (5 bases). The V end lost 4 bases, the J end lost 8 bases, and 20 bases lay between the germline ends. The CDR3 is made up of 16 amino acids. CDR1 LGHNA and CDR2 YSLEER come from the germline V gene. The CDR3 spells CASSPTGGGGWEKLFF. The CDR3 nucleotides read TGCGCCAGCAGCCCCACCGGCGGGGGAGGGTGGGAAAAACTGTTTTTT.

On this clone: One end of the junction varies from germline; a read error may be responsible. V is TRBV5-6 and J is TRBJ1-3, with TRBD1 as a possible D gene (6 bases). Germline CDR1 and CDR2: SGHDT and YYEEEE. The CDR3 consists of 12 residues. CDR3 amino acids: CASSLRQALVHF. The DNA for the CDR3 is TGTGCCAGCAGCTTACGACAGGCCCTGGTGCATTTT.

About this clone: Other DNA sequences in this sample translate to the same CDR3. V usage is TRBV18 and J usage is TRBJ1-5, with D hard to call. With 3 bases removed from V and 0 bases from J, the gap between germline ends came to 3 bases. Germline values: CDR1 KGHSH, CDR2 LQKENI. CDR3 length: 13 residues. The CDR3 coding sequence is TGTGCCAGCTCACCGGGTAGCAATCAGCCCCAGCATTTT. Translation gives CASSPGSNQPQHF.

About this clone: The junction does not match germline at one end; this may be a read error. The V and J genes are TRBV27 and TRBJ1-6; a possible D gene is TRBD1 (5 bases). The CDR3 consists of 17 residues. Germline V gives CDR1 MNHEY, CDR2 SMNVEV (reference sequence). The CDR3 DNA sequence: TGTGCCAGCCGTTTATTAAGGGAGACAGCCTATAATTCACCCCTCCACTTT. It encodes CASRLLRETAYNSPLHF.

J is TRBJ1-1 and V is TRBV11-2; D unresolved. The CDR3 runs 13 residues. Trimming stripped 0 bases from V and 7 bases from J, with 9 bases between. The germline V gene has CDR1 SGHAT and CDR2 FQNNGV. CDR3 sequence (DNA): TGTGCCAGCAGCTTAGAAATCTCTCTTGAAGCTTTCTTT. Protein product: CASSLEISLEAFF.

The chain combines TRBV2 with TRBJ2-7; tentative D call: TRBD1 (6 bases). CDR1 is SNHLY, CDR2 FYNNEI, per germline. V was clipped by 8 bases and J by 1 base, with 18 bases between them. The CDR3 has 15 amino acids. The CDR3 nucleotides read TGTGCCAGCGGGGAGTTGGCAGGGGCATCCTACGAGCAGTACTTC. Encoded protein: CASGELAGASYEQYF.

The V gene is TRBV10-2, the J gene TRBJ2-1; D possibly corresponds to TRBD2 (6 bases). Trimming stripped 6 bases from V and 9 bases from J, with 21 bases between. CDR1 is WSHSY and CDR2 is SAAADI in the germline V gene. The CDR3 runs 15 residues. Here the CDR3 reads CASRSRDWDSTEQFF. The DNA for the CDR3 is TGCGCCAGCAGATCCCGGGACTGGGATAGTACTGAGCAGTTCTTC.